Listed below are T cell receptor beta chains from one sample, sequenced in a study of cytomegalovirus exposure and HLA in healthy donors. Produced via immunoSEQ multiplex PCR; TCRdb's table is partial and in-frame only. The sample carries under 200,000 clones, around 65% recorded once. Sequencing used PBMCs. The source of these receptors is a woman aged 40-49 years in good health and CMV-seropositive. Both conserved end residues are part of each CDR3. A D gene is named only where the DNA matches it firmly. The listing skips clone size in some rows; elsewhere it reads once, few, many or a size class.

CDR3 DNA: TGCGCCAGCAGCTTGCAGGAACAGCTGAACACTGAAGCTTTCTTT; CDR3 protein: CASSLQEQLNTEAFF; V gene: TRBV5-1; clone size: NA; J gene: TRBJ1-1; D gene: NA
CDR3 DNA: TGTGCCAGCAGTTACGGAGGACAGGGGGATCAGCCCCAGCATTTT; CDR3 protein: CASSYGGQGDQPQHF; V gene: TRBV6-6; clone size: NA; J gene: TRBJ1-5; D gene: TRBD1
CDR3 DNA: TGTGCCAGCAGCTCTTTAGCGGGGGACACAGATACGCAGTATTTT; CDR3 protein: CASSSLAGDTDTQYF; V gene: TRBV7-9; clone size: NA; J gene: TRBJ2-3; D gene: TRBD2
CDR3 DNA: TGTGCCAGTAGTATTCGTAGCGGGGGAGATGTCTATGAGCAGTTCTTC; CDR3 protein: CASSIRSGGDVYEQFF; V gene: TRBV19; clone size: once; J gene: TRBJ2-1; D gene: TRBD2
CDR3 DNA: TGTGCCAGCAGAGCTCAGGGGGCGTCTGAAAAACTGTTTTTT; CDR3 protein: CASRAQGASEKLFF; V gene: TRBV7-3; clone size: few; J gene: TRBJ1-4; D gene: TRBD1
CDR3 DNA: TGTGCCAGCAGTGAACAGGGGGCCGGTGGCGAGCAGTACTTC; CDR3 protein: CASSEQGAGGEQYF; V gene: TRBV6-1; clone size: NA; J gene: TRBJ2-7; D gene: TRBD1
CDR3 DNA: TGTGCCAGCAGCCCAGGACAGTACACTGAAGCTTTCTTT; CDR3 protein: CASSPGQYTEAFF; V gene: TRBV5-4; clone size: NA; J gene: TRBJ1-1; D gene: NA
CDR3 DNA: TGTGCCAGCAGTTTATTCTCCGGGAATCAGCCCCAGCATTTT; CDR3 protein: CASSLFSGNQPQHF; V gene: TRBV27; clone size: NA; J gene: TRBJ1-5; D gene: NA
CDR3 DNA: TGTGCCAGCAGCCAAGTCTTGGCGCACGAGGGTTCCTATGGCTACACCTTC; CDR3 protein: CASSQVLAHEGSYGYTF; V gene: TRBV14; clone size: few; J gene: TRBJ1-2; D gene: NA
CDR3 DNA: TGCGCCAGCAGCCAAGTTAGGGGGCAGCCCCAGCATTTT; CDR3 protein: CASSQVRGQPQHF; V gene: TRBV4-3; clone size: few; J gene: TRBJ1-5; D gene: NA
CDR3 DNA: TGTGCCAGCATGCAGGGAGGCGCTAACTATGGCTACACCTTC; CDR3 protein: CASMQGGANYGYTF; V gene: TRBV5-4; clone size: NA; J gene: TRBJ1-2; D gene: NA
CDR3 DNA: TGCGCCAGCAGCTCGGACGGGGTCAATCAGCCCCAGCATTTT; CDR3 protein: CASSSDGVNQPQHF; V gene: TRBV5-1; clone size: NA; J gene: TRBJ1-5; D gene: NA
CDR3 DNA: TGTGCCAGCGGGAGTAGGGAGGGATCACCCCTCCACTTT; CDR3 protein: CASGSREGSPLHF; V gene: TRBV6-6; clone size: few; J gene: TRBJ1-6; D gene: NA
CDR3 DNA: TGTGCCAGCAGTTATGGAGGGTTAGGGAACACTGAAGCTTTCTTT; CDR3 protein: CASSYGGLGNTEAFF; V gene: TRBV6-5; clone size: NA; J gene: TRBJ1-1; D gene: NA